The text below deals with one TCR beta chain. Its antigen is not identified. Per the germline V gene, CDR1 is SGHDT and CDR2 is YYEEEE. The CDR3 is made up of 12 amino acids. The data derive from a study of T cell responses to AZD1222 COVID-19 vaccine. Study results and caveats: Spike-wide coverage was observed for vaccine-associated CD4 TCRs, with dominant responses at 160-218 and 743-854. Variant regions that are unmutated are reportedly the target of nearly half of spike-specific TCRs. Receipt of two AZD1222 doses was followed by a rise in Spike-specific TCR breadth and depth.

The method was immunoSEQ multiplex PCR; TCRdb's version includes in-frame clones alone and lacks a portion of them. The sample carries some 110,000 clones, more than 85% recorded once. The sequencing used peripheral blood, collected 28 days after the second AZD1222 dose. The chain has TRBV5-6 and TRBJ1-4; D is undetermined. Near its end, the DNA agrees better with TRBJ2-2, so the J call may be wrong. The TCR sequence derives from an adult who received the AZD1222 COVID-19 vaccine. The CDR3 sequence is CASSLGDGELFF. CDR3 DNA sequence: TGTGCCAGCAGCTTGGGTGATGGGGAGCTGTTTTTT.